The 22 T cell receptor beta chains below come from one sample, sequenced in a study of blood T cell repertoires in COVID-19. Sequencing was performed with immunoSEQ multiplex PCR; in TCRdb, only in-frame clones are kept and a portion is missing. The sample carries under 300,000 clones, 65% to 85% recorded once. Specimen: peripheral blood. All receptors come from an elderly man with acute or convalescent COVID-19.

The chain joins TRBV18 to TRBJ2-7; 7 nucleotides match TRBD2. V lost 6 bases and J lost 6; bases outside the gene matches: 2. The CDR3 runs 11 residues. Per germline, CDR1 KGHSH and CDR2 LQKENI. This chain's CDR3 is CASSGGLEQYF. CDR3 DNA: TGTGCCAGCTCGGGAGGGCTCGAGCAGTACTTC.

As DNA, the CDR3 is TGTGCCAGCAGCGTGATGCGGGGGCCGGGGGAGACCCAGTACTTC. Its protein product is CASSVMRGPGETQYF. The chain links TRBV7-9 to TRBJ2-5, with D possibly TRBD2 on 7 matching bases. Trimming took 5 bases from V and 5 from J, leaving 18 bases between them. The CDR3 runs 15 residues. Germline lookup yields CDR1 SEHNR and CDR2 FQNEAQ (reference sequence).

The rearrangement joins TRBV5-1 to TRBJ1-3, with 8 positions matching TRBD1. This CDR3 has 15 residues. The germline gives CDR1 SGHRS, CDR2 YFSETQ. Losses at the gene ends were 7 bases for V and 0 bases for J; bases not matched to a gene: 6. The DNA of the CDR3 is TGCGCCAGCGGGGACGGGACAGGCTCTGGAAACACCATATATTTT. This encodes CASGDGTGSGNTIYF. Supplemented by reference TRBV5-1 and TRBJ1-3, the full variable domain reads KAGVTQTPRYLIKTRGQQVTLSCSPISGHRSVSWYQQTPGQGLQFLFEYFSETQRNKGNFPGRFSGRQFSNSRSEMNVSTLELGDSALYLCASGDGTGSGNTIYFGEGSWLTVV.

J is TRBJ1-1 and V is TRBV2; 9 bases map to TRBD1. The J segment lost 4 bases and the V segment lost 5 bases, leaving 5 bases of the junction unmatched. The CDR3 runs to 14 residues. Per the germline V gene, CDR1 is SNHLY and CDR2 is FYNNEI. The DNA for the CDR3 is TGTGCCAGCAGTAAGGGACAGGGCGGCACTGAAGCTTTCTTT. This encodes CASSKGQGGTEAFF.

The CDR3 nucleotides are TGTGCCAGCTCACCACCGTCGTTGAACACTGAAGCTTTCTTT. Residues: CASSPPSLNTEAFF. The chain joins TRBV18 to TRBJ1-1; the D is unclear. V dropped 0 bases and J dropped 0 bases, with 5 bases sitting between them. Germline V CDR1 and CDR2: KGHSH, LQKENI. The CDR3 length is 14 residues.

The chain is built from TRBV19 and TRBJ2-3; no definite D call. CDR1 and CDR2 (germline): LNHDA, SQIVND (reference sequence). CDR3 length: 14 amino acids. V lost 5 bases and J 0 bases, leaving 9 bases between the germline ends. CDR3 DNA sequence: TGTGCCAGTAGTGTGAGAACTAGCACAGATACGCAGTATTTT. Protein: CASSVRTSTDTQYF.

The chain joins TRBV28 to TRBJ2-3; 13 bases match TRBD2. Germline V gene data show CDR1 as MDHEN and CDR2 as SYDVKM. This CDR3 is built from 18 residues. V lost 5 bases and J lost 0; bases outside the gene matches: 8. CDR3 sequence reads: CASSQTSGRTSSTDTQYF. The CDR3 nucleotides are TGTGCCAGCAGTCAGACTAGCGGGAGGACATCTAGCACAGATACGCAGTATTTT.

The CDR3 region is CASSPPGGASSYNSPLHF. As DNA, the CDR3 is TGTGCCAGCAGTCCGCCCGGGGGGGCCAGCTCCTATAATTCACCCCTCCACTTT. The genes are TRBV6-6 and TRBJ1-6; a weak D match, TRBD1 (6 bases). CDR1 is MNHNY and CDR2 is SVGAGI in the germline V gene (reference sequence). The CDR3 totals 18 residues. V lost 5 bases and J lost 0, with 17 bases in between.

V is TRBV5-1 and J is TRBJ2-4, with a weak D call TRBD2 (7 bases). The CDR3 sequence is 16 residues long. The germline V gene has CDR1 SGHRS and CDR2 YFSETQ. V lost 0 bases, J lost 8 bases, and 18 bases lay in between. The CDR3 sequence is CASSLAGAGVIDIQYF. The DNA of the CDR3 is TGCGCCAGCAGCTTGGCGGGGGCGGGGGTCATCGACATTCAGTACTTC.

V gene TRBV18 combines with J gene TRBJ1-1; 8 bases map to TRBD1. CDR1 is KGHSH and CDR2 is LQKENI in the germline V gene. V was clipped by 6 bases and J by 2 bases; unmatched bases: 5. The CDR3 sequence is 14 residues long. CDR3 bases: TGTGCCAGCTCCCTAGGACAGGGTAACACTGAAGCTTTCTTT. This codes for CASSLGQGNTEAFF.

This chain links TRBV27 with TRBJ2-7, with D perhaps TRBD1 (6 bases). Trimming took off 6 bases at V and 3 bases at J, with 15 bases between the two ends. Germline values: CDR1 MNHEY, CDR2 SMNVEV (reference sequence). The CDR3 is made up of 14 amino acids. CDR3 in amino acids: CASRPWGTSYEQYF. DNA for the CDR3: TGTGCCAGCAGGCCCTGGGGGACAAGCTACGAGCAGTACTTC.

This clone came up once. Other DNA sequences in this specimen translate into the identical CDR3. The genes are TRBV7-6 and TRBJ2-1; 7 bases fit TRBD2. This CDR3 has 14 amino acids. With V trimmed by 6 bases and J by 1 base, 3 bases remained unmatched. The germline V gene has CDR1 SGHVS and CDR2 FNYEAQ. CDR3 in amino acids: CASSLSGSYNEQFF. The CDR3 coding sequence is TGTGCCAGCAGTCTTAGCGGGTCCTACAATGAGCAGTTCTTC. The whole variable domain, remainder taken from reference TRBV7-6 and TRBJ2-1, is GAGVSQSPRYKVTKRGQDVALRCDPISGHVSLYWYRQALGQGPEFLTYFNYEAQQDKSGLPNDRFSAERPEGSISTLTIQRTEQRDSAMYRCASSLSGSYNEQFFGPGTRLTVL.

The chain carries TRBV4-1 and TRBJ2-4, with TRBD2 identical over 16 bases. Germline V gene lookup returns CDR1 MGHRA and CDR2 YSYEKL. The CDR3 runs to 19 residues. The junction had 8 bases not matched to a gene; V was cut back by 4 bases and J by 2 bases. CDR3 loop: CASSPPGTSGGATKNIQYF. The CDR3 region has the DNA TGCGCCAGCAGCCCACCCGGGACTAGCGGGGGGGCGACCAAAAACATTCAGTACTTC.

V is TRBV6-1 and J is TRBJ2-4; 13 nucleotides agree with TRBD2. The CDR3 loop spans 16 amino acids. Germline trimming cut 3 bases from V and 4 bases from J; bases unmatched to any gene: 3. Germline loops: CDR1 MNHNS, CDR2 SASEGT. The CDR3 bases are TGTGCCAGCAGTGACCCGGGACTAGCGGGGAAAAACATTCAGTACTTC. The encoded protein is CASSDPGLAGKNIQYF.

The J gene is TRBJ2-1, the V gene TRBV28; weak D call: TRBD2 (6 bases). V was pared by 2 bases and J by 5 bases, with 13 bases between. Per the germline V gene, CDR1 is MDHEN and CDR2 is SYDVKM. The CDR3 is 15 residues long. The chain's CDR3 is CASSLPGLRDNEQFF. The CDR3 DNA sequence: TGTGCCAGCAGTTTACCGGGACTGCGGGACAATGAGCAGTTCTTC.

The CDR3 nucleotides read TGTGCCAGCAGCCCTAGGGGTCAGAGGTCCTACGAGCAGTACTTC. Its protein product is CASSPRGQRSYEQYF. The V and J genes are TRBV27 and TRBJ2-7, with D perhaps matching TRBD1 (5 bases). V gave up 6 bases and J gave up 1 base, with 16 bases separating them. The CDR3 is made up of 15 amino acids. CDR1 MNHEY and CDR2 SMNVEV come from the germline V gene (reference sequence).

The chain combines TRBV19 with TRBJ1-5, with unresolved D. This CDR3 is built from 13 residues. The germline V gene encodes CDR1 LNHDA and CDR2 SQIVND (reference sequence). The ends were cut back, 3 bases at V and 6 bases at J, with 9 bases in the middle. In nucleotides, the CDR3 is TGTGCCAGTAGTATTGGGGAGGTTCAGCCCCAGCATTTT. Protein product: CASSIGEVQPQHF.

This chain joins TRBV7-2 and TRBJ2-5, with D possibly being TRBD2 (5 bases). This CDR3 comprises 16 residues. The V end lost 5 bases, the J end lost 5 bases, and 21 bases lay between the germline ends. In germline, CDR1 is SGHTA, CDR2 FQGNSA. CDR3 loop: CASSPQAPGIGETQYF. In DNA, the CDR3 is TGTGCCAGCAGCCCACAAGCGCCGGGGATCGGGGAGACCCAGTACTTC.

V gene TRBV25-1 combines with J gene TRBJ2-2, with 9 bases identical to TRBD1. The CDR3 sequence is 15 residues long. V lost 7 bases to trimming and J lost 2 bases; unmatched junction nucleotides: 5. Germline-derived CDR1 and CDR2 are MGHDK and SYGVNS. The CDR3 loop is CASTSGQGNTGELFF. CDR3 nucleotides: TGTGCCAGCACCTCGGGACAGGGAAACACCGGGGAGCTGTTTTTT.

The V and J genes are TRBV25-1 and TRBJ2-3; TRBD1 is a possible D gene (6 bases). The V gene lost 6 bases and the J gene lost 5 bases, with 24 bases spanning the gap. The CDR3 runs 17 residues. Germline CDR1 is MGHDK and CDR2 is SYGVNS. The DNA for the CDR3 is TGTGCCAGCAGGCCCATCGAGGGGGACGGCCCCAGAGATACGCAGTATTTT. Protein sequence: CASRPIEGDGPRDTQYF.

This clone was seen once. This sequence joins TRBV6-5 and TRBJ1-1, with D possibly being TRBD1 (6 bases). CDR3 length: 14 residues. Germline-derived CDR1 and CDR2 are MNHEY and SVGAGI. The ends were cut back, 7 bases at V and 8 bases at J, with 20 bases in the middle. The CDR3 sequence is CASILDQGMGEAFF. CDR3 bases: TGTGCCAGCATCTTGGACCAGGGGATGGGGGAAGCTTTCTTT.

J is TRBJ2-2 and V is TRBV7-2, with 10 bases that match TRBD2. Germline-derived CDR1 and CDR2 are SGHTA and FQGNSA. This CDR3 is 16 amino acids long. Trimming removed 5 bases from V and 4 bases from J; junction bases left unmatched: 7. For the CDR3, the DNA is TGTGCCAGCAGCATACCTAGCGGGAGATCCACCGGGGAGCTGTTTTTT. As protein: CASSIPSGRSTGELFF.